The rows below give T cell receptor beta chains drawn from one sample of a study of blood T cell repertoires in COVID-19. TCRdb's table, derived via immunoSEQ multiplex PCR, lists solely in-frame clones and lacks some. The table includes roughly 250,000 clones, 80% to 90% detected once. The sequencing input was PBMCs or T cells enriched from blood (not recorded which). These receptor sequences come from a woman aged 25 to 39 who had recovered from COVID-19. Each CDR3 is given with its conserved first and last residue. D genes are given only for firm matches. Size tells how often a clone was seen (once, few, many) or the class of an expanded clone, and some rows leave it out.

J,size,V,D,CDR3,DNA
TRBJ2-7,.,TRBV2,TRBD1,CASRTWGQGQYEQYF,TGTGCCAGCAGGACATGGGGACAGGGTCAATACGAGCAGTACTTC
TRBJ2-6,.,TRBV2,.,CASEPGEAGANVLTF,TGTGCCAGCGAACCCGGGGAGGCTGGGGCCAACGTCCTGACTTTC
TRBJ2-1,.,TRBV19,TRBD1,CASSITPGQGVNEQFF,TGTGCCAGTAGTATAACCCCGGGACAGGGGGTCAATGAGCAGTTCTTC
TRBJ2-3,.,TRBV27,TRBD1,CASSLDRVSVTDTQYF,TGTGCCAGCAGTTTGGACAGGGTGTCGGTTACAGATACGCAGTATTTT
TRBJ2-5,.,TRBV5-4,TRBD2,CASSPLPPTSGSQETQYF,TGTGCCAGCAGTCCCCTCCCTCCGACTAGCGGGAGTCAAGAGACCCAGTACTTC
TRBJ1-5,.,TRBV28,TRBD1,CASSYDRDTYQPQHF,TGTGCCAGCAGTTACGACAGGGACACCTATCAGCCCCAGCATTTT
TRBJ2-1,.,TRBV5-4,TRBD1,CASSLGQGKGLEFF,TGTGCCAGCAGCTTGGGACAGGGTAAAGGTTTGGAGTTCTTC
TRBJ2-7,.,TRBV13,.,CASSLGLFSPEGQYF,TGTGCCAGCAGCTTGGGCCTCTTCAGCCCGGAGGGGCAGTACTTC
TRBJ2-5,.,TRBV30,TRBD2,CALTNTGLAGIETQYF,TGTGCCTTGACTAACACCGGACTAGCGGGAATAGAGACCCAGTACTTC
TRBJ2-1,.,TRBV3-1/TRBV3-2,.,CASRLYSGNEQFF,TGTGCCAGCAGGCTCTATTCGGGCAATGAGCAGTTCTTC
TRBJ1-5,.,TRBV28,TRBD1,CASSQTRDRVSSNQPQHF,TGTGCCAGCAGTCAAACCCGGGACAGGGTCTCCTCTAATCAGCCCCAGCATTTT
TRBJ1-5,.,TRBV19,TRBD1,CASMRTGWNQPQHF,TGTGCCAGTATGAGGACAGGGTGGAATCAGCCCCAGCATTTT
TRBJ2-5,once,TRBV6-6,.,CASSYSWTEGTQYF,TGTGCCAGCAGTTACTCTTGGACAGAAGGGACCCAGTACTTC
TRBJ1-2,.,TRBV3-1/TRBV3-2,.,CASSQDVGVRYGYTF,TGTGCCAGCAGCCAAGATGTCGGGGTTCGGTATGGCTACACCTTC
TRBJ2-3,.,TRBV7-6,TRBD2,CASSPPGAGGYTQYF,TGTGCCAGCAGCCCCCCCGGAGCGGGAGGTTATACGCAGTATTTT
TRBJ2-1,.,TRBV6-4,.,CASSDSEPSRGSYNEQFF,TGTGCCAGCAGTGACTCGGAACCTAGCCGGGGCTCCTACAATGAGCAGTTCTTC
TRBJ1-2,.,TRBV28,.,CASSFQINYGYTF,TGTGCCAGCAGTTTTCAGATTAACTATGGCTACACCTTC
TRBJ2-7,.,TRBV27,.,CAAGAPPAYEQYF,TGTGCCGCGGGGGCACCTCCGGCCTACGAGCAGTACTTC
TRBJ2-7,once,TRBV3-1/TRBV3-2,.,CASSQDRGAGEQYF,TGTGCCAGCAGCCAAGATCGGGGGGCGGGAGAGCAGTACTTC
TRBJ2-7,many,TRBV28,TRBD2,CASSFRGVSSYEQYF,TGTGCCAGCAGTTTTCGGGGGGTTAGCTCCTACGAGCAGTACTTC
TRBJ1-4,.,TRBV7-9,.,CASSQTLSAGELFF,TGTGCCAGCAGCCAAACGCTCTCAGCGGGGGAACTGTTTTTT
TRBJ2-7,.,TRBV2,TRBD2,CASKRTSSGSYEQYF,TGTGCCAGCAAGAGGACTAGTAGCGGCTCCTACGAGCAGTACTTC
TRBJ2-2,.,TRBV11-1,TRBD2,CASKNRGVIPGELFF,TGTGCCAGCAAAAACCGGGGGGTCATCCCCGGGGAGCTGTTTTTT
TRBJ1-5,.,TRBV7-9,.,CASSHGNTGRNQPQHF,TGTGCCAGCAGCCACGGTAATACAGGCCGCAATCAGCCCCAGCATTTT
TRBJ2-3,.,TRBV28,TRBD2,CASSFQRGGDTQYF,TGTGCCAGCAGTTTCCAGCGGGGAGGGGATACGCAGTATTTT
TRBJ2-7,.,TRBV9,.,CASSFRDFSYEQYF,TGTGCCAGCAGCTTCCGGGACTTCTCCTACGAGCAGTACTTC